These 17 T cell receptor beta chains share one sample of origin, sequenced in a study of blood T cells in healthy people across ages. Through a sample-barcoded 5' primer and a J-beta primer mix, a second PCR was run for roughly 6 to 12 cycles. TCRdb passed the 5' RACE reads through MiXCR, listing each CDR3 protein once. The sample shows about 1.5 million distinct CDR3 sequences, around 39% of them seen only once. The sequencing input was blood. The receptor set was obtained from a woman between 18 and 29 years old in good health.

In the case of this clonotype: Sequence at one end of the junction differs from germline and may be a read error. The CDR3 DNA is TGCGGTGCTAGCGGGAGGGCGGGGGAGACCCAGTACTTC. It yields the protein CGASGRAGETQYF. This sequence joins TRBV20-1 and TRBJ2-5, with 12 bases aligning to TRBD2. Germline V gene data show CDR1 as DFQATT and CDR2 as SNEGSKA (reference sequence). The CDR3 loop spans 13 amino acids.

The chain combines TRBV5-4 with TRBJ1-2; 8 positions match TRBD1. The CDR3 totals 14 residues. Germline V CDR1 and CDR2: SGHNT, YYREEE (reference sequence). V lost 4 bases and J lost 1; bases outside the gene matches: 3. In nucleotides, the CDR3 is TGTGCCAGCAGCCAACAGGGGGATAACTATGGCTACACCTTC. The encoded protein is CASSQQGDNYGYTF.

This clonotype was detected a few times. The CDR3 DNA follows: TGTGCCTGGCGACTAGCGGGGTACAATGAGCAGTTCTTC. Protein: CAWRLAGYNEQFF. The V call is TRBV30, the J call TRBJ2-1, with TRBD2 matching over 11 bases. V trimming: 5 bases; J trimming: 4 bases; junction bases outside the gene matches: 1. CDR1 is GTSNPN and CDR2 is SVGIG in the germline V gene (reference sequence). The CDR3 spans 13 residues.

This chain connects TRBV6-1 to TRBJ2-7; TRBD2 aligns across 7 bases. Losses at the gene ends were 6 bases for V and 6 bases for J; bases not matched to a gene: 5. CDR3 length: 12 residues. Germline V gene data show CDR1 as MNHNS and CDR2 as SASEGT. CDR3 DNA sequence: TGTGCCAGCAGGCCCGGGACTATCGAGCAGTACTTC. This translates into CASRPGTIEQYF.

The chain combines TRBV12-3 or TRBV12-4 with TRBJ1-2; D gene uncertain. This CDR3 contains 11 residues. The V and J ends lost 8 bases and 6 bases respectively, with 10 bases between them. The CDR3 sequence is CASGPFDGYTF. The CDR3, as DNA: TGTGCCAGCGGCCCCTTCGATGGCTACACCTTC.

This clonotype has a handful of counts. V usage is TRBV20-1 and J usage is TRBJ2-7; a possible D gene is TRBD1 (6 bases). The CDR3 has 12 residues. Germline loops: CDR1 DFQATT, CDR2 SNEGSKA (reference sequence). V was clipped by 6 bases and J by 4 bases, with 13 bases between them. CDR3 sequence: CSAPGHSYEQYF. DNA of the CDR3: TGCAGTGCCCCGGGACACTCATACGAGCAGTACTTC.

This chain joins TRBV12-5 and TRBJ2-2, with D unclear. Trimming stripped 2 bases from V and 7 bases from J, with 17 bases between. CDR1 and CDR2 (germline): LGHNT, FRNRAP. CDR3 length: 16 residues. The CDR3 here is CASGLSLPEVNGELFF. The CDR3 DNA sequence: TGTGCTAGTGGTTTGTCTCTTCCCGAAGTAAACGGGGAGCTGTTTTTT.

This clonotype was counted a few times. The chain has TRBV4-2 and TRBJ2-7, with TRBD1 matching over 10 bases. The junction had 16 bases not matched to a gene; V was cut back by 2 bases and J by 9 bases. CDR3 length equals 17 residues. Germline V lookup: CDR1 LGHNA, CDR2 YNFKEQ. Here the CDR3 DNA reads TGTGCCAGCAGCCAAACCTCAAGGGACAGGGGACCTTTGGGGCAGTACTTC. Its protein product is CASSQTSRDRGPLGQYF.

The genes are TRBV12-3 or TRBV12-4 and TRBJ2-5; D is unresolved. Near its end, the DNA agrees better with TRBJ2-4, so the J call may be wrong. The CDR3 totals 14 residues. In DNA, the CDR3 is TGTGCCAGCAGTCCGCACCTGCTGGGTTACATTCAGTACTTC. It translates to CASSPHLLGYIQYF.

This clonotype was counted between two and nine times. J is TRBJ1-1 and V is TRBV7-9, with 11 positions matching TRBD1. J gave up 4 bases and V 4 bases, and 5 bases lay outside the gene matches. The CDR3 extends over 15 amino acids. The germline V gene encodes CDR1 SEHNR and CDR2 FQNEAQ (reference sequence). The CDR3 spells CASSYRTGGFTEAFF. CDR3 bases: TGTGCCAGCAGCTACCGGACAGGGGGCTTCACTGAAGCTTTCTTT. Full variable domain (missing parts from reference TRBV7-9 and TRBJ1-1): DTGVSQNPRHKITKRGQNVTFRCDPISEHNRLYWYRQTLGQGPEFLTYFQNEAQLEKSRLLSDRFSAERPKGSFSTLEIQRTEQGDSAMYLCASSYRTGGFTEAFFGQGTRLTVV.

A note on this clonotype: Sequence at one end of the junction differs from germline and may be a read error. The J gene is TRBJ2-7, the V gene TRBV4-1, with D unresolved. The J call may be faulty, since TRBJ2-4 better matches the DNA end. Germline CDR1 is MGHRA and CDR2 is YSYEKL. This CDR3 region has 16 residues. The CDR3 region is CASSQAWGIVKNIQYF. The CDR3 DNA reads TGTGCCAGCAGCCAAGCCTGGGGAATTGTCAAAAACATTCAGTACTTC.

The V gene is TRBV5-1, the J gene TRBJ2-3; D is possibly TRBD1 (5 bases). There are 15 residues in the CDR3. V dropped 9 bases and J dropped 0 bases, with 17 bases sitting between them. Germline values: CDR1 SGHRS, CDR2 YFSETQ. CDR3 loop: CAKKTARASTDTQYF. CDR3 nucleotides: TGCGCCAAAAAGACCGCCAGGGCGAGCACAGATACGCAGTATTTT. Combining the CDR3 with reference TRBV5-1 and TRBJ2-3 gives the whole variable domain KAGVTQTPRYLIKTRGQQVTLSCSPISGHRSVSWYQQTPGQGLQFLFEYFSETQRNKGNFPGRFSGRQFSNSRSEMNVSTLELGDSALYLCAKKTARASTDTQYFGPGTRLTVL.

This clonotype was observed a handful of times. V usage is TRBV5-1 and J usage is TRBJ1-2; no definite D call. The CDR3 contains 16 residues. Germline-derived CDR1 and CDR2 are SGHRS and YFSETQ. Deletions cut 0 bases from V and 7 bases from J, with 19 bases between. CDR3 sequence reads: CASSLVAGSNIGGYTF. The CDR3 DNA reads TGCGCCAGCAGCTTGGTAGCGGGGTCCAATATCGGTGGCTACACCTTC.

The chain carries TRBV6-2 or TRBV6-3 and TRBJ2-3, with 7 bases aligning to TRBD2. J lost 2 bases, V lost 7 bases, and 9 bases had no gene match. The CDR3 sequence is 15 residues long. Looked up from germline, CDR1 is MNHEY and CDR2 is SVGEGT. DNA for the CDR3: TGTGCCAGCACACCTGGGCTAGCGGTCACAGATACGCAGTATTTT. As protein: CASTPGLAVTDTQYF.

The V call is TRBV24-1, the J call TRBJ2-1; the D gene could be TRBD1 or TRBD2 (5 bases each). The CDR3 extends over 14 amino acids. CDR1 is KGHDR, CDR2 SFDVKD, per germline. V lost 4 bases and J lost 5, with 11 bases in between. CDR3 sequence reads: CATSDRDPHNEQFF. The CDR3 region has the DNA TGTGCCACCAGTGACCGGGACCCCCACAATGAGCAGTTCTTC.

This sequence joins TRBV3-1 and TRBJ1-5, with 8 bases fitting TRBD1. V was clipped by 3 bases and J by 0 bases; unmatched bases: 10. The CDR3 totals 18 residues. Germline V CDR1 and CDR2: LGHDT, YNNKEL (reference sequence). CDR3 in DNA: TGTGCCAGCAGCCATGGACAGGGAAACGGGTATAGCAATCAGCCCCAGCATTTT. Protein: CASSHGQGNGYSNQPQHF.

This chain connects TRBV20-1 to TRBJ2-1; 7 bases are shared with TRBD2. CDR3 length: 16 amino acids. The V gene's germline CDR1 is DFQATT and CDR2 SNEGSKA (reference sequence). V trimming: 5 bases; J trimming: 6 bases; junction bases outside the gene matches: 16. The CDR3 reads CSALTKRDRRVNEQFF. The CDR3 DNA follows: TGCAGTGCTTTGACTAAGCGGGACCGGAGGGTCAATGAGCAGTTCTTC.